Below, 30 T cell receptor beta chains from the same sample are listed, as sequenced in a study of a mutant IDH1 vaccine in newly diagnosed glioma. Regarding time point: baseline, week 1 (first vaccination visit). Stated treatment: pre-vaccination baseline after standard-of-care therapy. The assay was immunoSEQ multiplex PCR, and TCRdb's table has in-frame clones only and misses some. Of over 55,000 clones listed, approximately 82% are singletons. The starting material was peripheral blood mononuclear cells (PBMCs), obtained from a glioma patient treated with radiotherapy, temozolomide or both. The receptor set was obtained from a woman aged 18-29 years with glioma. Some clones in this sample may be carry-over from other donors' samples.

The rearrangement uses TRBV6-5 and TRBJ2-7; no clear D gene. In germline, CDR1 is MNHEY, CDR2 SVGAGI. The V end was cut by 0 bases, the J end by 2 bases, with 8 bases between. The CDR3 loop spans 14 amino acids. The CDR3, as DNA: TGTGCCAGCAGTTACTCTCCTATTACCTACGAGCAGTACTTC. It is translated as CASSYSPITYEQYF.

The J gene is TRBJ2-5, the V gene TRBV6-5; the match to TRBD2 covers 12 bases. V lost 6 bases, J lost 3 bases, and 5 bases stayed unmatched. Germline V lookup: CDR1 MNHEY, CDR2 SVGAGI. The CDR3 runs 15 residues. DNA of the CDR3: TGTGCCAGCAGAGAACTAGCGGGAGGTAAAGAGACCCAGTACTTC. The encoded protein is CASRELAGGKETQYF.

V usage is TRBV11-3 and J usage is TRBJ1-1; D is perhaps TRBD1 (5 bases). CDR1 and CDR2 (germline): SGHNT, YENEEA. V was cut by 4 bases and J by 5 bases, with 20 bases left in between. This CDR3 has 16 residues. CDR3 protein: CASSSESRVAGTEAFF. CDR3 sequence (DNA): TGTGCCAGCAGCTCCGAGTCCAGGGTTGCGGGAACTGAAGCTTTCTTT.

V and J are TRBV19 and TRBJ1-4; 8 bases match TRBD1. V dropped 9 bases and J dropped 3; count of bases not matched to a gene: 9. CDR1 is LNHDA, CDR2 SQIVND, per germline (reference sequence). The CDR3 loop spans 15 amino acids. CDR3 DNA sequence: TGTGCCAGCAAGGCAGGGGGCCGGTCTAATGAAAAACTGTTTTTT. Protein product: CASKAGGRSNEKLFF.

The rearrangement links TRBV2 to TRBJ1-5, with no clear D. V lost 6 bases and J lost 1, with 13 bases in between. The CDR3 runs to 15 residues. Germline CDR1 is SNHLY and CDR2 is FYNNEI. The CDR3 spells CASRLPGVSNQPQHF. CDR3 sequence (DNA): TGTGCCAGCAGACTACCCGGGGTAAGCAATCAGCCCCAGCATTTT.

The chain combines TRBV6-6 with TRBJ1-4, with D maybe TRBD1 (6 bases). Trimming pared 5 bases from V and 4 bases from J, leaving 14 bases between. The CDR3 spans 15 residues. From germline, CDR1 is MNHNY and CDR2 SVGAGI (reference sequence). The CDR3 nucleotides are TGTGCCAGCAGTCATCTAGACAGGCTTAATGAAAAACTGTTTTTT. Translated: CASSHLDRLNEKLFF.

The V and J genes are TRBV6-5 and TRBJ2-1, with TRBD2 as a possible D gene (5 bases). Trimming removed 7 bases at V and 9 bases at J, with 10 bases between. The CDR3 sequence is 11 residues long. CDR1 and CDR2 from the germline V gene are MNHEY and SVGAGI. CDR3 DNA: TGTGCCAGCACCCAAGGAGGTGAGCAGTTCTTC. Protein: CASTQGGEQFF.

The CDR3 sequence: CASRLAGGIYNEQFF. The CDR3 DNA reads as TGTGCCAGCAGACTAGCGGGAGGTATATACAATGAGCAGTTCTTC. The chain combines TRBV5-4 with TRBJ2-1; 12 nucleotides match TRBD2. CDR1 and CDR2 (germline): SGHNT, YYREEE (reference sequence). CDR3 length: 15 residues. With 5 bases clipped from V and 4 bases from J, the junction kept 4 bases outside the gene matches.

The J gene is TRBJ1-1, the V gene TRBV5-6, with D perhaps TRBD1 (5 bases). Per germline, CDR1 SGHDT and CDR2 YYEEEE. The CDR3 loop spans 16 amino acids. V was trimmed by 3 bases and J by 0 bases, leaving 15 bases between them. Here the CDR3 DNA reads TGTGCCAGCAGCTCGGGGCAGGGAAGGGTGAACACTGAAGCTTTCTTT. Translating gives CASSSGQGRVNTEAFF. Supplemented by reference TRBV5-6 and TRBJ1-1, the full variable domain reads DAGVTQSPTHLIKTRGQQVTLRCSPKSGHDTVSWYQQALGQGPQFIFQYYEEEERQRGNFPDRFSGHQFPNYSSELNVNALLLGDSALYLCASSSGQGRVNTEAFFGQGTRLTVV.

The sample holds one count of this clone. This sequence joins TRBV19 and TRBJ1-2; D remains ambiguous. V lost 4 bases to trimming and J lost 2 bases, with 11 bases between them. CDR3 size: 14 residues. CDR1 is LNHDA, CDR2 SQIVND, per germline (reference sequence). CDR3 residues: CASSTVTQNYGYTF. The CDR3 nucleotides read TGTGCCAGTAGTACGGTTACCCAGAACTATGGCTACACCTTC. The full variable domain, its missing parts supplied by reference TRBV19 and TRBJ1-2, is DGGITQSPKYLFRKEGQNVTLSCEQNLNHDAMYWYRQDPGQGLRLIYYSQIVNDFQKGDIAEGYSVSREKKESFPLTVTSAQKNPTAFYLCASSTVTQNYGYTFGSGTRLTVV.

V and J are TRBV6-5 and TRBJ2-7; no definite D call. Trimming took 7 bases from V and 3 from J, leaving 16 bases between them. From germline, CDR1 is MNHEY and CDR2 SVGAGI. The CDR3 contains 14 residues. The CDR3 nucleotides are TGTGCCAGCACCCCCATGGCTGGGTACTACGAGCAGTACTTC. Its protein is CASTPMAGYYEQYF.

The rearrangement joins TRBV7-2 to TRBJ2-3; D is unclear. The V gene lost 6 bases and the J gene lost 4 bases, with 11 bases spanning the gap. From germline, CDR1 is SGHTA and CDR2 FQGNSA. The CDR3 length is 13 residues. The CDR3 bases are TGTGCCAGCAGGACCTACACAGCAGATACGCAGTATTTT. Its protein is CASRTYTADTQYF.

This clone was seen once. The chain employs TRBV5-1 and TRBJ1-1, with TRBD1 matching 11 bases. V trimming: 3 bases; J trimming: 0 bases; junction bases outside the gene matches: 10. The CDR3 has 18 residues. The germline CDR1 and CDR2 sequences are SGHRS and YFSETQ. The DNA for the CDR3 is TGCGCCAGCAGCTCGGGACAGGGGGTGTGGAACATGAACACTGAAGCTTTCTTT. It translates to CASSSGQGVWNMNTEAFF.

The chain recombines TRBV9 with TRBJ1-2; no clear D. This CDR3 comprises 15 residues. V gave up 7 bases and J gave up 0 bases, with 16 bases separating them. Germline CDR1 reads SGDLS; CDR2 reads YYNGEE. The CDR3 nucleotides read TGTGCCAGCTCCTCCCTGGACGGCACTAACTATGGCTACACCTTC. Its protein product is CASSSLDGTNYGYTF.

The CDR3 sequence is CASSEYLLGNTEAFF. The CDR3 region has the DNA TGTGCCAGCAGTGAATATCTCCTGGGGAACACTGAAGCTTTCTTT. V usage is TRBV25-1 and J usage is TRBJ1-1, with no clear D. The CDR3 loop spans 15 amino acids. The germline gives CDR1 MGHDK, CDR2 SYGVNS. Trimming pared 0 bases from V and 1 base from J, leaving 9 bases between.

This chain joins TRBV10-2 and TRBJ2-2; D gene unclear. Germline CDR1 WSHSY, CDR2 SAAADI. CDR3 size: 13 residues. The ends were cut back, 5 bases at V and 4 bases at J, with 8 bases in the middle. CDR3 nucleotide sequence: TGCGCCAGCAGTACTCGAGGCACCGGGGAGCTGTTTTTT. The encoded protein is CASSTRGTGELFF.

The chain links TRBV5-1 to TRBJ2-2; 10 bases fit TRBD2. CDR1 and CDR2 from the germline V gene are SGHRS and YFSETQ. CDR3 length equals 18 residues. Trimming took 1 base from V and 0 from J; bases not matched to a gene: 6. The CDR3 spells CASSLRLAGASNTGELFF. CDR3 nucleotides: TGCGCCAGCAGCTTGAGGCTAGCGGGGGCATCGAACACCGGGGAGCTGTTTTTT.

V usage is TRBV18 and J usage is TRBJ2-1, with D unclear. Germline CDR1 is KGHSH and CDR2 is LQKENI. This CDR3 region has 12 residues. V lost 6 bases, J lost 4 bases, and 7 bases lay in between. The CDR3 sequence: CASSLGYNEQFF. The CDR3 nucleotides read TGTGCCAGCTCCCTGGGGTACAATGAGCAGTTCTTC.

This CDR3 reads CASSSGTPYNYGYTF. The CDR3 bases are TGTGCCAGCAGTTCCGGGACACCTTATAACTATGGCTACACCTTC. The chain joins TRBV7-7 to TRBJ1-2; D may be TRBD1 (6 bases). Trimming left V 6 bases short and J 1 base short, with 15 bases between. The germline CDR1 and CDR2 sequences are SSHAT and FNYEAQ (reference sequence). The CDR3 totals 15 residues.

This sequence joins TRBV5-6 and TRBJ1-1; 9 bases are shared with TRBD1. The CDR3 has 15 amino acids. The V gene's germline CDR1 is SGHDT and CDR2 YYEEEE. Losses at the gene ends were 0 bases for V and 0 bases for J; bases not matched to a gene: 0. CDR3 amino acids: CASSLDRGLNTEAFF. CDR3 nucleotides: TGTGCCAGCAGCTTGGACAGGGGGCTGAACACTGAAGCTTTCTTT.

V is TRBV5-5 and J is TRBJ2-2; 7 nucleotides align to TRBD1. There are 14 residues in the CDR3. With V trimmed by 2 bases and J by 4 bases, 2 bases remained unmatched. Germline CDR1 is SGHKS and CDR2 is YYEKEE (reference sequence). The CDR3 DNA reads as TGTGCCAGCAGCTTCGGGACAGTCACCGGGGAGCTGTTTTTT. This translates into CASSFGTVTGELFF.

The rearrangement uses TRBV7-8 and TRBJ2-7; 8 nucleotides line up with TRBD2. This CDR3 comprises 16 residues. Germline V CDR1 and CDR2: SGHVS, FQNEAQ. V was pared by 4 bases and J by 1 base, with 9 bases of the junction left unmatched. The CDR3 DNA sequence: TGTGCCAGCAGCTCTCATGAGCGGGGGACTTCCTACGAGCAGTACTTC. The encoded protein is CASSSHERGTSYEQYF.

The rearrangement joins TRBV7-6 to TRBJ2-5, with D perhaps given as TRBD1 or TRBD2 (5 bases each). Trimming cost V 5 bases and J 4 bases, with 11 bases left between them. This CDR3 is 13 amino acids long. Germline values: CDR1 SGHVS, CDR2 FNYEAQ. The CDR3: CASSTTGLETQYF. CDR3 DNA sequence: TGTGCCAGCAGCACTACAGGACTAGAGACCCAGTACTTC. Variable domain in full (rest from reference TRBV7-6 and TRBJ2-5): GAGVSQSPRYKVTKRGQDVALRCDPISGHVSLYWYRQALGQGPEFLTYFNYEAQQDKSGLPNDRFSAERPEGSISTLTIQRTEQRDSAMYRCASSTTGLETQYFGPGTRLLVL.

CDR3 amino acids: CASSEGGLASYEQYF. The DNA of the CDR3 is TGTGCCAGCAGTGAAGGAGGTTTGGCGTCCTACGAGCAGTACTTC. The chain links TRBV6-1 to TRBJ2-7, with unresolved D. V shed 1 base and J shed 1 base, with 11 bases lying between them. CDR1 and CDR2 from the germline V gene are MNHNS and SASEGT. The CDR3 has 15 amino acids.

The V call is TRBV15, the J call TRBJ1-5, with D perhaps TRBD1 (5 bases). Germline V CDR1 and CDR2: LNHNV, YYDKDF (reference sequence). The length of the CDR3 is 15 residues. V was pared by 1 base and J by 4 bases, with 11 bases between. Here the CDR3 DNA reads TGTGCCACCAGCAGAGGGATGGAGGGGAATCAGCCCCAGCATTTT. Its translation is CATSRGMEGNQPQHF.

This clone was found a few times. This chain's CDR3 is CASSSWTGSGYTF. CDR3 nucleotides: TGTGCCAGCAGTTCATGGACAGGGAGTGGCTACACCTTC. The J gene is TRBJ1-2, the V gene TRBV27; 8 bases align to TRBD1. V trimming: 4 bases; J trimming: 7 bases; junction bases outside the gene matches: 5. The CDR3 has 13 amino acids. CDR1 is MNHEY, CDR2 SMNVEV, per germline (reference sequence).

The DNA of the CDR3 is TGTGCCAGCAGCTTGGACAGGATCTACGAGCAGTACTTC. Residues: CASSLDRIYEQYF. The chain links TRBV5-4 to TRBJ2-7; perhaps TRBD1 as D (5 bases). Germline V gene lookup returns CDR1 SGHNT and CDR2 YYREEE (reference sequence). There are 13 residues in the CDR3. V was trimmed by 0 bases and J by 3 bases, leaving 7 bases between them.

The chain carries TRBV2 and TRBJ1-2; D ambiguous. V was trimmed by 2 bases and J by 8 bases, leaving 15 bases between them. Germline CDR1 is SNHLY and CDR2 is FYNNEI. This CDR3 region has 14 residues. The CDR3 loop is CASSETGQVKGYTF. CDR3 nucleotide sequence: TGTGCCAGCAGTGAAACCGGGCAGGTGAAGGGCTACACCTTC.

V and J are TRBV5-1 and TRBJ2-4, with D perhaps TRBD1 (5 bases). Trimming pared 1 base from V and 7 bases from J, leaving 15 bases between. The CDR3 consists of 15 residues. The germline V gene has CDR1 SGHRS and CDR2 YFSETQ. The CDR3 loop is CASSLSMGLFNIQYF. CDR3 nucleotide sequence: TGCGCCAGCAGCTTGTCGATGGGGCTTTTTAACATTCAGTACTTC.

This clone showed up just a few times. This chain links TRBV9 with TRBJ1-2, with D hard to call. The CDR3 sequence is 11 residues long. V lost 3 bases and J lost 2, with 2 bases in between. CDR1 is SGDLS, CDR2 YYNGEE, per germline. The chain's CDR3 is CASSGNYGYTF. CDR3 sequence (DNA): TGTGCCAGCAGCGGGAACTATGGCTACACCTTC.